These T cell receptor beta chains were read from a single sample in a study of yellow fever vaccine responses in identical twins. TCRdb passed the RT-PCR reads through MiXCR, listing each CDR3 protein once. There are around 3,300 distinct CDR3 sequences in the sample; more than 70% occur only once, and roughly 2.5% lies in the top ten. This material consisted of T cells from blood (PBMCs), unsorted or a sorted subset (not recorded which), taken before or after yellow fever vaccination (not recorded which). The receptors were sampled from a woman aged 18-29 years who received the yellow fever vaccine. Each CDR3 is given with its conserved first and last residue. The D gene is left open where the match is weak. Rows give clone size only sometimes, using once, few, many, or a class for an expanded clone.

>NA|TRBV15|13|NA|TRBJ1-3
CATYGGPGNTIYF
TGTGCCACCTATGGGGGCCCGGGAAACACCATATATTTT
>NA|TRBV10-1|16|TRBD1|TRBJ1-5
CASSAGQGKSNQPQHF
TGCGCCAGCAGTGCCGGACAGGGAAAGAGCAATCAGCCCCAGCATTTT
>NA|TRBV28|15|NA|TRBJ1-5
CASSSKALGNQPQHF
TGTGCCAGCAGTTCCAAGGCCTTAGGGAATCAGCCCCAGCATTTT
>few|TRBV18|13|NA|TRBJ1-4
CASSQLPNEKLFF
TGTGCCAGCTCACAGTTACCTAATGAAAAACTGTTTTTT